A selection of T cell receptor beta chains follows, all from one sample in a study of T cell clonotyping in hematopoietic cell transplantation. Produced via immunoSEQ multiplex PCR; TCRdb's table is partial and in-frame only. The sample comprises around 17,000 clones, around 90% of which are singletons, and roughly 5.4% rests with the top ten. The sample was peripheral blood mononuclear cells. These receptors originate from a middle-aged man in good health. Some clones in this sample may be carry-over from other donors' samples. The CDR3 runs from the conserved cysteine through the conserved F or W. The D gene is left open where the match is weak. Size is stated for part of the rows, as once, few or many counts, or as a class when the clone is expanded.

j_gene,d_gene,v_gene,abundance,CDR3nt,CDR3aa
TRBJ2-7,-,TRBV7-6,-,TGTGCCAGCAGCCCCAACACGGCTTCCTACGAGCAGTACTTC,CASSPNTASYEQYF
TRBJ2-7,TRBD2,TRBV19,-,TGTGCCAGTAGTATGGGACTAGCAAACGAGCAGTACTTC,CASSMGLANEQYF
TRBJ2-1,-,TRBV10-3,-,TGTGCCATCAGTAATTCTCCCTACAATGAGCAGTTCTTC,CAISNSPYNEQFF
TRBJ1-5,-,TRBV6-6,-,TGTGCCAGCAGTTACGTGGGGGAAAATCAGCCCCAGCATTTT,CASSYVGENQPQHF
TRBJ2-7,-,TRBV7-2,once,TGTGCCAGCAGCTTAGTTGCGGGGTACGACGAGCAGTACTTC,CASSLVAGYDEQYF
TRBJ2-7,-,TRBV2,few,TGTGCCAGCAGTGAAGCGGGGGCAGCGAGGCGGGAGCAGTACTTC,CASSEAGAARREQYF
TRBJ2-2,-,TRBV11-3,-,TGTGCCAGCAGCCCAACAAGGAGCGGGGAGCTGTTTTTT,CASSPTRSGELFF
TRBJ2-3,TRBD2,TRBV5-1,-,TGCGCCAGCAGCCCCCAACCGTCTAGCGGCGCTAGCACAGATACGCAGTATTTT,CASSPQPSSGASTDTQYF
TRBJ2-5,-,TRBV25-1,-,TGTGCCAGCAGTTGGGGGCAAGAGACCCAGTACTTC,CASSWGQETQYF
TRBJ2-7,TRBD2,TRBV6-8,once,TGTGCCAGCAGCGAGGGACATAGCGGGAGTCTCCCCTACGAGCAGTACTTC,CASSEGHSGSLPYEQYF
TRBJ2-5,-,TRBV11-1,once,TGTGCCAGCAGCCCCAGGGGGCTAGCGGACCAAGAGACCCAGTACTTC,CASSPRGLADQETQYF
TRBJ1-6,TRBD1,TRBV11-2,once,TGTGCCAGCAGCTTACGGGACAGGGGATTTTCACCCCTCCACTTT,CASSLRDRGFSPLHF
TRBJ1-2,TRBD1,TRBV5-1,-,TGCGCCAGCAGCTTGGGGGACAGGGAAGGAGGCTATGGCTACACCTTC,CASSLGDREGGYGYTF
TRBJ1-1,-,TRBV30,once,TGTGCCTGGAGTGTAGCCGGGCCCTACGCTTTCTTT,CAWSVAGPYAFF
TRBJ2-1,TRBD2,TRBV14,-,TGTGCCAGCAGCCTCGGGACTAGCTCCTACAATGAGCAGTTCTTC,CASSLGTSSYNEQFF
TRBJ1-5,-,TRBV2,-,TGTGCCAGCAGATACACGGGGAGCAATCAGCCCCAGCATTTT,CASRYTGSNQPQHF
TRBJ2-7,TRBD2,TRBV6-5,-,TGTGCCAGCAGTTACTTTAGCGGGACGGTCTCCTACGAGCAGTACTTC,CASSYFSGTVSYEQYF
TRBJ2-7,-,TRBV5-6,-,TGTGCCAGCCGGGACTCAAAGGGCGAGCAGTACTTC,CASRDSKGEQYF
TRBJ2-3,-,TRBV6-4,-,TGTGCCAGCACGGAAAGCGGAGGGAGCACAGATACGCAGTATTTT,CASTESGGSTDTQYF
TRBJ2-5,-,TRBV30,once,TGTGCCTGGACAGGCCTAGGAGAGACCCAGTACTTC,CAWTGLGETQYF
TRBJ2-7,TRBD2,TRBV28,-,TGTGCCAGCAGTCCAGGGACTAGTCGGTCCTACGAGCAGTACTTC,CASSPGTSRSYEQYF
TRBJ1-1,-,TRBV5-6,-,TGTGCCAGCAGTCGGGGGGAAAAAGCTTTCTTT,CASSRGEKAFF
TRBJ2-7,TRBD1,TRBV4-2,-,TGTGCCAGCAGCCAAGCCGGACAGGGGACCTACGAGCAGTACTTC,CASSQAGQGTYEQYF
TRBJ1-5,-,TRBV6-5,-,TGTGCCAGCAGTTACTCGGCAGGGGAGCCCCAGCATTTT,CASSYSAGEPQHF
TRBJ1-2,TRBD1,TRBV2,-,TGTGCCAGCATGGGACAGGGATACATCTCTGGCTACACCTTC,CASMGQGYISGYTF
TRBJ2-2,-,TRBV6-5,-,TGTGCCAGCAGGGCCCGAGTGGGTTCCGGGGAGCTGTTTTTT,CASRARVGSGELFF
TRBJ1-1,-,TRBV5-1,-,TGCGCCAGCAGCTTGGCTACAAACACTGAAGCTTTCTTT,CASSLATNTEAFF
TRBJ2-7,-,TRBV27,-,TGTGCCAGCAGTCGTCGAGCGGGCCAGGAACGGCAGTACTTC,CASSRRAGQERQYF
TRBJ2-1,TRBD2,TRBV11-3,-,TGTGCCAGCAGCTTAGTATCGGCGGGAGTCAATGAGCAGTTCTTC,CASSLVSAGVNEQFF
TRBJ1-2,-,TRBV4-3,-,TGCGCCAGCAGCCCCTCGGGCCCCGAGGACTATGGCTACACCTTC,CASSPSGPEDYGYTF
TRBJ2-7,TRBD2,TRBV30,-,TGTGCCTGGAGTTCGGGAGGATTCGACTACGAGCAGTACTTC,CAWSSGGFDYEQYF
TRBJ2-7,TRBD2,TRBV28,-,TGTGCCAGCAGTTCCCCGCGGGAGAGAGAGCAGTACTTC,CASSSPREREQYF
TRBJ1-1,-,TRBV27,-,TGTGCCAGCAGTTTGTATGGGGGTGAAAACACTGAAGCTTTCTTT,CASSLYGGENTEAFF
TRBJ2-5,-,TRBV6-5,-,TGTGCCAGCAGTTACCGCGGGGAGACCCAGTACTTC,CASSYRGETQYF
TRBJ2-7,-,TRBV11-3,-,TGTGCCAGCAGCTTAGCAAGTGGTGGGGCCTACGAGCAGTACTTC,CASSLASGGAYEQYF
TRBJ1-5,TRBD1,TRBV2,-,TGTGCCAGCGACGACGGACAGGGTAGCAATCAGCCCCAGCATTTT,CASDDGQGSNQPQHF
TRBJ1-1,TRBD1,TRBV30,once,TGTGCCTGGAGTACCGGACAGGGGTTCAATGAAGCTTTCTTT,CAWSTGQGFNEAFF
TRBJ2-2,-,TRBV2,-,TGTGCCAGCCTTCCGAACCGAGGCGGAACCGGGGAGCTGTTTTTT,CASLPNRGGTGELFF
TRBJ2-7,TRBD1,TRBV9,-,TGTGCCAGCAGCGTAGGGGACAGGGGCTACGAGCAGTACTTC,CASSVGDRGYEQYF
TRBJ1-1,-,TRBV19,-,TGTGCCAGTAGCCTGGGGAACAGACCGAACACTGAAGCTTTCTTT,CASSLGNRPNTEAFF
TRBJ2-7,TRBD2,TRBV11-3,-,TGTGCCAGCAGCTTAGATCCTAGCGGGATCTACGAGCAGTACTTC,CASSLDPSGIYEQYF
TRBJ2-2,-,TRBV9,-,TGTGCCAGCAGCGTAGGACTCTCCGGGGAGCTGTTTTTT,CASSVGLSGELFF
TRBJ1-6,-,TRBV5-3,-,TGTGCCAGAAGAAGAAGTGACCCTCCGGATTCACCCCTCCACTTT,CARRRSDPPDSPLHF
TRBJ2-5,TRBD2,TRBV9,-,TGTGCCAGCAGCGTAGGGGGGCTAGCGGGGTACCAAGAGACCCAGTACTTC,CASSVGGLAGYQETQYF
TRBJ2-3,-,TRBV5-1,-,TGCGCCAGCAGCCCCGACAGCACAGATACGCAGTATTTT,CASSPDSTDTQYF
TRBJ1-2,-,TRBV30,-,TGTGCCTGGTCACAGAGCTATGGCTACACCTTC,CAWSQSYGYTF
TRBJ1-4,TRBD1,TRBV19,-,TGTGCCAGTACTCAGACCAGGGGGCGCCTTGAAAAACTGTTTTTT,CASTQTRGRLEKLFF
TRBJ1-5,-,TRBV6-5,-,TGTGCCAGCAGCGGGGGGAGCAATCAGCCCCAGCATTTT,CASSGGSNQPQHF
TRBJ1-5,TRBD1,TRBV29-1,-,TGCAGCGTTGGGGAGGGGGCTCAGCCCCAGCATTTT,CSVGEGAQPQHF
TRBJ1-3,-,TRBV6-5,-,TGTGCCAGCAGTTACTCGGGGAGCTCTGGAAACACCATATATTTT,CASSYSGSSGNTIYF
TRBJ1-2,TRBD1,TRBV6-5,-,TGTGCCAGCAGTTACCAGGGGGCTGGAAGTGGCTACACCTTC,CASSYQGAGSGYTF
TRBJ1-6,TRBD1,TRBV6-5,-,TGTGCCAGCAGTCGTCACAGGGGGAATTCACCCCTCCACTTT,CASSRHRGNSPLHF